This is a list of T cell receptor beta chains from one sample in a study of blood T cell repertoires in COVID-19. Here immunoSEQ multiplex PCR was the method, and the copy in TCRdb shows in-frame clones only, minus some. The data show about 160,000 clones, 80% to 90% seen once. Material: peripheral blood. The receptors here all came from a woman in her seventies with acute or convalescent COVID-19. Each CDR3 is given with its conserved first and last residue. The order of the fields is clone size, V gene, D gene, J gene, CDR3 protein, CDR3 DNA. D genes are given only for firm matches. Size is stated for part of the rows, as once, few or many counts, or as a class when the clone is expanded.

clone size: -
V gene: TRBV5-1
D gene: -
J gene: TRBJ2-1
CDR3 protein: CASSPQGSSYNEQFF
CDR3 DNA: TGCGCCAGCAGTCCCCAGGGGAGCTCCTACAATGAGCAGTTCTTC

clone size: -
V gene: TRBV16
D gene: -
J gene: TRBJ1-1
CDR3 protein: CASSQSPGGFEQGEAFF
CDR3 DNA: TGTGCCAGCAGCCAATCGCCTGGGGGATTCGAACAGGGTGAAGCTTTCTTT

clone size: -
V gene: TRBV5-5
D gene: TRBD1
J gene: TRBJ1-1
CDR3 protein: CASQGAPMNTEAFF
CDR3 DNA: TGTGCCAGCCAGGGGGCCCCCATGAACACTGAAGCTTTCTTT

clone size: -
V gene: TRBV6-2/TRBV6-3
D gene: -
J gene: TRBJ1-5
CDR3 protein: CASSYGPNGNQPQHF
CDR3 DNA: TGTGCCAGCAGTTACGGGCCCAACGGCAATCAGCCCCAGCATTTT

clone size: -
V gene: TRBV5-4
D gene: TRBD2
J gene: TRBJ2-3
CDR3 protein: CASGTSGRANTDTQYF
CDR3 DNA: TGTGCCAGCGGGACTAGCGGGAGGGCCAACACAGATACGCAGTATTTT

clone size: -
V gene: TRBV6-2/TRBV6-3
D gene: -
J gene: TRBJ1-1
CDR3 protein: CASSYTGTTEAFF
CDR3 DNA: TGTGCCAGCAGTTACACAGGGACCACTGAAGCTTTCTTT

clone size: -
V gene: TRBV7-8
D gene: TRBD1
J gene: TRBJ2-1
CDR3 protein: CASRGDSRDEQFF
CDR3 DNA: TGTGCCAGCAGAGGGGACAGTCGGGATGAGCAGTTCTTC

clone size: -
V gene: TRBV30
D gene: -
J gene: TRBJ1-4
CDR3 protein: CAWSGTNEKLFF
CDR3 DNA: TGTGCCTGGAGCGGGACTAATGAAAAACTGTTTTTT

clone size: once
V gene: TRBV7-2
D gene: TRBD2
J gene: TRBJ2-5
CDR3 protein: CASSLVTGGQETQYF
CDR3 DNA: TGTGCCAGCAGCTTAGTTACGGGAGGACAAGAGACCCAGTACTTC

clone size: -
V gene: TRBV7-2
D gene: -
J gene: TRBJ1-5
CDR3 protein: CASSLVGVGNQPQHF
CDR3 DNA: TGTGCCAGCAGCTTGGTAGGGGTGGGCAATCAGCCCCAGCATTTT

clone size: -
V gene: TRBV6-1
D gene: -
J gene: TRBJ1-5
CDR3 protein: CASSEVVRLHSNQPQHF
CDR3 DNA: TGTGCCAGCAGTGAAGTGGTCAGACTCCATAGCAATCAGCCCCAGCATTTT

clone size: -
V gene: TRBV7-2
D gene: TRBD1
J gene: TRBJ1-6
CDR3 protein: CASSPQGWSYNSPLHF
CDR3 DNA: TGTGCCAGCAGCCCACAGGGGTGGTCCTATAATTCACCCCTCCACTTT

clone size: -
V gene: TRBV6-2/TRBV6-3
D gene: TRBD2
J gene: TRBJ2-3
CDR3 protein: CASSYKLAGRTDTQYF
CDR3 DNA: TGTGCCAGCAGTTACAAACTAGCGGGGCGCACAGATACGCAGTATTTT

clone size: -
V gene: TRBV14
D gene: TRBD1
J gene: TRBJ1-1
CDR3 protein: CASTRTGWGTEAFF
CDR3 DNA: TGTGCCAGCACCCGGACAGGGTGGGGCACTGAAGCTTTCTTT

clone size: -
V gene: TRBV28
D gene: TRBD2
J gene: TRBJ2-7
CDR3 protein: CASTQIAGAYEQYF
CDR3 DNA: TGTGCCAGCACCCAAATTGCGGGGGCCTACGAGCAGTACTTC

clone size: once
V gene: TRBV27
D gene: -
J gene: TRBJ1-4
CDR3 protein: CASSPGVPYEKLFF
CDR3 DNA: TGTGCCAGCAGCCCAGGGGTACCGTATGAAAAACTGTTTTTT

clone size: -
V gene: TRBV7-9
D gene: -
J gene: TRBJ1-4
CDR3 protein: CASSLQGTAEKLFF
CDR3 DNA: TGTGCCAGCAGCCTACAGGGTACGGCTGAAAAACTGTTTTTT

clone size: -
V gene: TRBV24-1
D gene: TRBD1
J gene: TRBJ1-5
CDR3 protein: CATSDGTGGAANQPQHF
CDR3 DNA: TGTGCCACCAGTGACGGGACAGGGGGCGCGGCCAATCAGCCCCAGCATTTT

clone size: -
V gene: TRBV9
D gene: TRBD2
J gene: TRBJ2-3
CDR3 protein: CASSISGRTQYF
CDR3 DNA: TGTGCCAGCAGCATTAGCGGGAGGACGCAGTATTTT

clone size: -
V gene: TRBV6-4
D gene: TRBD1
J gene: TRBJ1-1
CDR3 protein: CASSDPWGQERSEAFF
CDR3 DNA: TGTGCCAGCAGTGACCCCTGGGGACAGGAAAGAAGTGAAGCTTTCTTT

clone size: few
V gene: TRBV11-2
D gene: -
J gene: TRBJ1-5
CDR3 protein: CASSLDHNQPQHF
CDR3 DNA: TGTGCCAGCAGCTTAGATCACAATCAGCCCCAGCATTTT